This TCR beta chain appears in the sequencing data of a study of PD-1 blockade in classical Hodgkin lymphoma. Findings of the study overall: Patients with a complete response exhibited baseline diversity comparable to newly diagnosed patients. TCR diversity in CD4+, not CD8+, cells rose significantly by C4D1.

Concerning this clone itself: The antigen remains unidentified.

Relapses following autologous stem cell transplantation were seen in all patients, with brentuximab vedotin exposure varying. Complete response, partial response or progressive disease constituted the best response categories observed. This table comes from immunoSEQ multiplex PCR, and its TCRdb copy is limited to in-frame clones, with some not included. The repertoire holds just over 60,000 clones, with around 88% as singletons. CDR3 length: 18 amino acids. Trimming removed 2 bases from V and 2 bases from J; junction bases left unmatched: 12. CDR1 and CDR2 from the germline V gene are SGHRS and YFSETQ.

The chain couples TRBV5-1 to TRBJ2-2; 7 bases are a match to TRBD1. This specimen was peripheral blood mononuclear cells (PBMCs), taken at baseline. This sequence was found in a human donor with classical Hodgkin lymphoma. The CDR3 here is CASSFGNRGGSNTGELFF. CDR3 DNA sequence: TGCGCCAGCAGCTTTGGGAACAGGGGTGGTTCCAACACCGGGGAGCTGTTTTTT.